The 10 T cell receptor beta chains below come from one sample, sequenced in a study of shared clonotypes between healthy human individuals. Assay: immunoSEQ multiplex PCR; the TCRdb copy retains only in-frame clones and omits some. The repertoire holds some 2,000,000 clones, with roughly 94% as singletons. The specimen sequenced was naive CD4+ T cells sorted from blood. Regarding subset: CD45RA+ positively selected. These TCRs come from a man aged 18 to 29 in good health.

The sample holds one count of this clone. The chain uses TRBV28 and TRBJ2-1, with D perhaps TRBD2 (5 bases). This CDR3 region has 15 residues. CDR1 is MDHEN and CDR2 is SYDVKM in the germline V gene. The V end lost 7 bases, the J end lost 5 bases, and 18 bases lay between the germline ends. Written as DNA, the CDR3 is TGTGCCAGCAAGCCCTTTGGTCCGCGGGACAATGAGCAGTTCTTC. Amino acids: CASKPFGPRDNEQFF. Full variable domain (missing parts from reference TRBV28 and TRBJ2-1): DVKVTQSSRYLVKRTGEKVFLECVQDMDHENMFWYRQDPGLGLRLIYFSYDVKMKEKGDIPEGYSVSREKKERFSLILESASTNQTSMYLCASKPFGPRDNEQFFGPGTRLTVL.

The chain has TRBV28 and TRBJ1-6; D is uncertain. The V gene's germline CDR1 is MDHEN and CDR2 SYDVKM. The CDR3 has 17 residues. V shed 2 bases and J shed 0 bases, with 11 bases lying between them. CDR3 DNA sequence: TGTGCCAGCAGTTTAGAAGAAGGGAGCTCCTATAATTCACCCCTCCACTTT. It specifies CASSLEEGSSYNSPLHF.

The chain carries TRBV5-1 and TRBJ2-1; no clear D gene. Trimming took 6 bases from V and 2 from J, leaving 15 bases between them. The length of the CDR3 is 15 residues. The V gene's germline CDR1 is SGHRS and CDR2 YFSETQ. The CDR3 region has the DNA TGCGCCAGCAAAAATAGGTGGGGAACCTACAATGAGCAGTTCTTC. Translating gives CASKNRWGTYNEQFF.

The chain couples TRBV10-1 to TRBJ1-6, with D possibly matching TRBD1 (5 bases). The germline V and J ends were trimmed by 8 bases and 5 bases, with 13 bases remaining between them. This CDR3 has 14 residues. Germline CDR1 is WNHNN and CDR2 is SYGVQD (reference sequence). The CDR3 sequence is CASARDGDNSPLHF. In DNA, the CDR3 is TGCGCCAGCGCCAGGGACGGAGATAATTCACCCCTCCACTTT.

The V gene is TRBV25-1, the J gene TRBJ2-7; TRBD1 agrees at 7 bases. The CDR3 totals 15 residues. Germline CDR1 is MGHDK and CDR2 is SYGVNS. V gave up 2 bases and J gave up 4 bases; unmatched junction bases: 8. The CDR3 DNA follows: TGTGCCAGCAGTGAAACGCGGACAGGTAAATACGAGCAGTACTTC. Translating gives CASSETRTGKYEQYF.

This clone was observed a few times. The rearrangement joins TRBV6-5 to TRBJ2-3; D gene ambiguous. The V end lost 2 bases, the J end lost 4 bases, and 10 bases lay between the germline ends. This CDR3 contains 14 residues. The germline V gene has CDR1 MNHEY and CDR2 SVGAGI. This chain's CDR3 is CASSYGQAPDTQYF. The CDR3 DNA reads as TGTGCCAGCAGTTACGGGCAGGCCCCAGATACGCAGTATTTT.

The CDR3 sequence is CSVVGLTRTEAFF. In DNA form, the CDR3 reads TGCAGCGTTGTAGGACTAACGCGGACTGAAGCTTTCTTT. This sequence joins TRBV29-1 and TRBJ1-1, with D uncertain. The V gene's germline CDR1 is SQVTM and CDR2 ANQGSEA. Trimming cost V 4 bases and J 5 bases, with 14 bases left between them. The CDR3 sequence is 13 residues long. The full variable domain, completed using reference TRBV29-1 and TRBJ1-1, is SAVISQKPSRDICQRGTSLTIQCQVDSQVTMMFWYRQQPGQSLTLIATANQGSEATYESGFVIDKFPISRPNLTFSTLTVSNMSPEDSSIYLCSVVGLTRTEAFFGQGTRLTVV.

The chain employs TRBV5-1 and TRBJ1-4; perhaps TRBD1 as D (5 bases). Looked up from germline, CDR1 is SGHRS and CDR2 is YFSETQ. CDR3 length: 12 amino acids. Trimming pared 10 bases from V and 7 bases from J, leaving 14 bases between. In nucleotides, the CDR3 is TGCGCCTCCAGGGATAGAGGTGAAAAACTGTTTTTT. It encodes CASRDRGEKLFF. Variable domain in full (rest from reference TRBV5-1 and TRBJ1-4): KAGVTQTPRYLIKTRGQQVTLSCSPISGHRSVSWYQQTPGQGLQFLFEYFSETQRNKGNFPGRFSGRQFSNSRSEMNVSTLELGDSALYLCASRDRGEKLFFGSGTQLSVL.

On this clone itself: Compared with germline, one end of the junction differs, possibly owing to a read error. The chain employs TRBV7-7 and TRBJ2-7; D is uncertain. Germline V gives CDR1 SSHAT, CDR2 FNYEAQ (reference sequence). The CDR3 is made up of 15 amino acids. DNA for the CDR3: TGTGCTAGCAGCCCCCCCTTTTTGAGGACGTACGAGCAGTACTTC. Amino acid sequence: CASSPPFLRTYEQYF.

The chain recombines TRBV30 with TRBJ2-3; 10 nucleotides match TRBD2. The germline CDR1 and CDR2 sequences are GTSNPN and SVGIG (reference sequence). Trimming took 2 bases from V and 5 from J; bases not matched to a gene: 4. This CDR3 spans 14 amino acids. CDR3 region: CAWSTSGVKDTQYF. CDR3 in DNA: TGTGCCTGGAGTACTAGCGGGGTTAAAGATACGCAGTATTTT.